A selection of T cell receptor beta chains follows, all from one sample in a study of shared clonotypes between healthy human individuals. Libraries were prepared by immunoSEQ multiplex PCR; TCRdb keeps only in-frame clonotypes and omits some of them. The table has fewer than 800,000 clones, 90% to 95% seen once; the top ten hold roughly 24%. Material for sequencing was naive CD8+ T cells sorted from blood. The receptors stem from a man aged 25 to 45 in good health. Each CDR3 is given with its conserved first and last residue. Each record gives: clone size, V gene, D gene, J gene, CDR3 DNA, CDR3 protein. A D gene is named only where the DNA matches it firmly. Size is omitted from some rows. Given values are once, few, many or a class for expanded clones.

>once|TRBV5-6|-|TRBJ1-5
TGTGCCAGCAGCTTGGGAGGGAGCAGCAATCAGCCCCAGCATTTT
CASSLGGSSNQPQHF
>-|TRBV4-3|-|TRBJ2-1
TGCGCCAGCAGCCAAGGTCTAGCCGCTACCTTCTACAATGAGCAGTTCTTC
CASSQGLAATFYNEQFF
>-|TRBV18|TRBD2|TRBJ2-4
TGTGCCAGCTCACCTCGCGGGAGGGCTAGCGGAGTCCCCTCAGTAGCCAAAAACATTCAGTACTTC
CASSPRGRASGVPSVAKNIQYF
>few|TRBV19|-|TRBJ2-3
TGTGCCAGCTCACAAGATACGCAGTATTTT
CASSQDTQYF
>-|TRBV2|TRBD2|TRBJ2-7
TGTGCCAGCAGTGCCCCTAGCGGGAATCGAATTGGGGGCCACGAGCAGTACTTC
CASSAPSGNRIGGHEQYF
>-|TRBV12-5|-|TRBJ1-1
TGTGCTAGTGGTTTGAACCAGAACACTGAAGCTTTCTTT
CASGLNQNTEAFF
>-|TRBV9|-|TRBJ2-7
TGTGCCAGCAGCGCCGAAGGGGGGGCCTCGAACGAGCAGTACTTC
CASSAEGGASNEQYF
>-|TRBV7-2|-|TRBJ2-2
TGTGCCAGCACCAGGATGAACACCGGGGAGCTGTTTTTT
CASTRMNTGELFF
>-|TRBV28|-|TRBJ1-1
TGTGCCAGCAGTTCGAATACGCAGGCTTTCTTT
CASSSNTQAFF
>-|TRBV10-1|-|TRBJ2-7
TGCGCCAGCAGCGATACAGGGTATCTATCCTACGAGCAGTACTTC
CASSDTGYLSYEQYF
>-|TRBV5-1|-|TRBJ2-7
TGCGCCAGCAGCTTGTATTTTAGTGAGGGCTACGAGCAGTACTTC
CASSLYFSEGYEQYF
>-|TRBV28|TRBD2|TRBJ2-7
TGTGCCAGCAGTAAGCGGGAGGTCTACGAGCAGTACTTC
CASSKREVYEQYF
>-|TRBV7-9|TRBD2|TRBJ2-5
TGTGCCAGCAGCGTCTGGGTTAGGGAGGGCGAAGAGACCCAGTACTTC
CASSVWVREGEETQYF
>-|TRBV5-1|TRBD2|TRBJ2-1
TGCGCCAGCAGGCCTACTAGCGGGAGGGCAGTCTACAATGAGCAGTTCTTC
CASRPTSGRAVYNEQFF
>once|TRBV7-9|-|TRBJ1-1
TGTGCACACGACACGGGGACTGAAGCTTTCTTT
CAHDTGTEAFF
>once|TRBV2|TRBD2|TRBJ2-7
TGTGCCCTCGAGTTAGCGGGGTCCTACGAGCAGTACTTC
CALELAGSYEQYF
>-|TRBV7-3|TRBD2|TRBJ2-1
TGTGCCAGCAGCCGCAGCGGGAGCGCCAATGAGCAGTTCTTC
CASSRSGSANEQFF
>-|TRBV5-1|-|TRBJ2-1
TGCGCCAGCAGCTTGAGGCAGGGAAGCAATGAGCAGTTCTTC
CASSLRQGSNEQFF
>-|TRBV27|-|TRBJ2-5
TGTGCCAGCAGTTTAGGAGGGAGTGGGGAGACCCAGTACTTC
CASSLGGSGETQYF
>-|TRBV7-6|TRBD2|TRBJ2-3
TGTGCCAGCAGCTTAGGGACTAGCATGGGCACAGATACGCAGTATTTT
CASSLGTSMGTDTQYF
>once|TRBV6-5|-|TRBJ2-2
TGTGCCAGCAGGACTATGGCGTGGGAGCTGTTTTTT
CASRTMAWELFF
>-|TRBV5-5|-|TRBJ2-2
TGTGCCAGCAGCTTGGCCGGGGGCGGGGAGCTGTTTTTT
CASSLAGGGELFF
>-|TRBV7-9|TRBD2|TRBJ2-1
TGTGCCAGCAGCCTGTTGACTAGCGTCTACAATGAGCAGTTCTTC
CASSLLTSVYNEQFF
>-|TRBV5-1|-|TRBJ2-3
TGCGCCAGCAGCTTGGGGGGGACTAGCACAGATACGCAGTATTTT
CASSLGGTSTDTQYF
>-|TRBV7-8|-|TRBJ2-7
TGTGCCAGCGGAGGCCCTTACGAGCAGTACTTC
CASGGPYEQYF
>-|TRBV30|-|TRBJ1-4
TGTGCCTTCTCAGGGGATGGGACAACTAATGAAAAACTGTTTTTT
CAFSGDGTTNEKLFF
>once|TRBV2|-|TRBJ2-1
TGTGCCAGCATCTACAATGAGCAGTTCTTC
CASIYNEQFF
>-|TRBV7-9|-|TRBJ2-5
TGTGCCAGCAGCTCAGGCCTAGGCAAAGAGACCCAGTACTTC
CASSSGLGKETQYF
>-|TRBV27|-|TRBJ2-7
TGTGCCAGCAGTTACGCGTCGAGCCTCTACGAGCAGTACTTC
CASSYASSLYEQYF
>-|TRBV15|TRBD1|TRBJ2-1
TGTGCCACCAGCAGAGAACGGACAGGGCCCGAGCAGTTCTTC
CATSRERTGPEQFF
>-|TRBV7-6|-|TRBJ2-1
TGTGCCAGCAGCTTAGCGTCCAATGAGCAGTTCTTC
CASSLASNEQFF
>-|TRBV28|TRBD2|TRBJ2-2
TGTGCCAGCTACGGACTAGCGGGAGACCCCACCGGGGAGCTGTTTTTT
CASYGLAGDPTGELFF
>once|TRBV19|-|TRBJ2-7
TGTGCCAGTAGCCTTGGCTCCACCCGTACCTACGAGCAGTACTTC
CASSLGSTRTYEQYF
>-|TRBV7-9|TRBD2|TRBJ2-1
TGTGCCAGCAGCTCCACTAGCGGAGGGAACTACAATGAGCAGTTCTTC
CASSSTSGGNYNEQFF
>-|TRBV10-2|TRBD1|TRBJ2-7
TGCGCCAGCAGTGGGACGGGACAGACCTACGAGCAGTACTTC
CASSGTGQTYEQYF
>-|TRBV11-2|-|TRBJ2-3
TGTGCCAGCAGCTTAGTGGGACTCCGAAAGCAGTATTTT
CASSLVGLRKQYF
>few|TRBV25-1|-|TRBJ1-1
TGTGCCAGCAGTGAACCCGGCAGGAACACTGAAGCTTTCTTT
CASSEPGRNTEAFF
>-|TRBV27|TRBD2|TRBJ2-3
TGTGCCAGCAGTACAGCTAGCGGGAGGGCCGCAGATACGCAGTATTTT
CASSTASGRAADTQYF
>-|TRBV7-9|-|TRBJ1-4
TGTGCCAGCAGCTTAGTCAGCATAAATGAAAAACTGTTTTTT
CASSLVSINEKLFF
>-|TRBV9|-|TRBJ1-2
TGTGCCAGCAGCGAGGCCGATAACTATGGCTACACCTTC
CASSEADNYGYTF
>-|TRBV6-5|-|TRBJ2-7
TGTGCCAGCAGTTACGGACTGTACTACGAGCAGTACTTC
CASSYGLYYEQYF
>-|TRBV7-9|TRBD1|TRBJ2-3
TGTGCCAGCTCCGGACAGGGGTTGCCAGATACGCAGTATTTT
CASSGQGLPDTQYF
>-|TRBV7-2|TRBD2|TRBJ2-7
TGTGCCGTACGGGGACTAGCGGGAACCGTCTCCTACGAGCAGTACTTC
CAVRGLAGTVSYEQYF
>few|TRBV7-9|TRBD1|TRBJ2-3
TGTGCCAGCAGCTTAGTTGATTTGGGGACAGGGGAACTCACAGATACGCAGTATTTT
CASSLVDLGTGELTDTQYF
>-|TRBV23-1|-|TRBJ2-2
TGCGCCAGCAGTCAATCGGAAAAGAACACCGGGGAGCTGTTTTTT
CASSQSEKNTGELFF
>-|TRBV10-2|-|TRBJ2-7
TGCGCCAGCAGTGAGTTTAGGGCCTACGAGCAGTACTTC
CASSEFRAYEQYF
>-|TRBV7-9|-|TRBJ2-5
TGTGCCAGCAGTACGGGATTGGGACAAGAGACCCAGTACTTC
CASSTGLGQETQYF
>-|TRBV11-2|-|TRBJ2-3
TGTGCCAGCGACCCCTGGGCTAGCTCCACCCGATCTAGCACAGATACGCAGTATTTT
CASDPWASSTRSSTDTQYF
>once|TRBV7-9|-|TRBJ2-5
TGTGCCAGCAGCTTTGATATTGAAGAGACCCAGTACTTC
CASSFDIEETQYF
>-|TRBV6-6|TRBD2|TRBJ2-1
TGTGCCAGCAGTTTTTCTAGCGGGAACGGCTATGAGCAGTTCTTC
CASSFSSGNGYEQFF
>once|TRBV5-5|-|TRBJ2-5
TGTGCCAGCAGTATACAGGGTAATTTAAAAGAGACCCAGTACTTC
CASSIQGNLKETQYF